Sequencing of this T cell receptor (beta chain) was carried out in a study of radiotherapy plus CTLA-4 blockade in lung cancer. Method: immunoSEQ multiplex PCR; TCRdb's copy keeps in-frame clones and lacks some. The sample includes 70,000 to 95,000 clones, around 86% of them seen just once. The junction had 7 bases not matched to a gene; V was cut back by 4 bases and J by 5 bases. Germline assignment: CDR1 MNHNS and CDR2 SASEGT. This CDR3 comprises 15 residues. This material consisted of peripheral blood, taken from a patient treated with radiotherapy plus ipilimumab. The origin of this receptor is a human donor with non-small cell lung cancer that progressed on radiotherapy plus ipilimumab. The chain carries TRBV6-1 and TRBJ1-2; TRBD1 agrees at 10 bases. The CDR3 DNA follows: TGTGCCAGCAGTGGACAGGGGGCTATAGGGTATGGCTACACCTTC. Its protein product is CASSGQGAIGYGYTF.